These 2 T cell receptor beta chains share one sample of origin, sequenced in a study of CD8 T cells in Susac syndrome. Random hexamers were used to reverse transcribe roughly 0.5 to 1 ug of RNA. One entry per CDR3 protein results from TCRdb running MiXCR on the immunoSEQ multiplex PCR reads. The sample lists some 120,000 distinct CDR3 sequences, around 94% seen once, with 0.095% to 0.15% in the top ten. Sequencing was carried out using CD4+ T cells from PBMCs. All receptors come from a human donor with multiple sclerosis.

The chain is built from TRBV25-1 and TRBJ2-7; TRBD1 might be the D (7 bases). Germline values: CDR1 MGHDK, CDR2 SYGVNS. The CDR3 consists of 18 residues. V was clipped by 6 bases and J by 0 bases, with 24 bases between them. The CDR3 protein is CASRPAQAQGRNSYEQYF. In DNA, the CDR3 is TGTGCCAGCAGACCGGCCCAGGCACAGGGGAGGAACTCCTACGAGCAGTACTTC.

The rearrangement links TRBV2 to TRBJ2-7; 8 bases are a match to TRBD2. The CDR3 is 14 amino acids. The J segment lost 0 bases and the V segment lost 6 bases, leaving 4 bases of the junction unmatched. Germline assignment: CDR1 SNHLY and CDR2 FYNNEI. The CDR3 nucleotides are TGTGCCAGCAGGTCCGGGACTAGCTCCTACGAGCAGTACTTC. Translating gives CASRSGTSSYEQYF.